These 15 T cell receptor beta chains share one sample of origin, sequenced in a study of radiation and T cells in renal cell carcinoma. Sequencing was performed with immunoSEQ multiplex PCR; in TCRdb, only in-frame clones are kept and a portion is missing. This repertoire shows around 180,000 clones, roughly nine tenths found once; its top ten account for over 9%. Time point described: blood 4 weeks post-SBRT, at nephrectomy. The treatment: 15 Gy SBRT to primary tumor, nephrectomy 4 weeks later. The input for sequencing was blood, taken from a patient whose treatment included radiotherapy and nephrectomy. Receptors originate from a woman aged 45-59 years with renal cell carcinoma.

V gene TRBV9 combines with J gene TRBJ1-3, with 9 positions matching TRBD1. This CDR3 comprises 16 residues. With 2 bases clipped from V and 4 bases from J, the junction kept 7 bases outside the gene matches. Germline lookup yields CDR1 SGDLS and CDR2 YYNGEE. The CDR3 DNA is TGTGCCAGCAGCGTGGAACAGGGGGCGGGAGGAAACACCATATATTTT. Protein: CASSVEQGAGGNTIYF.

The V and J genes are TRBV19 and TRBJ1-5; 9 bases agree with TRBD1. Unmatched junction bases numbered 2, after V lost 5 bases and J lost 6 bases. Germline values: CDR1 LNHDA, CDR2 SQIVND (reference sequence). This CDR3 is 13 amino acids long. Here the CDR3 DNA reads TGTGCCAGTAGTGGGACAGGGAGTCAGCCCCAGCATTTT. This sequence encodes CASSGTGSQPQHF.

This chain connects TRBV6-5 to TRBJ1-2, with TRBD1 identical over 7 bases. This CDR3 region has 14 residues. Germline CDR1 is MNHEY and CDR2 is SVGAGI. Trimming took 6 bases from V and 10 from J; bases not matched to a gene: 14. The chain's CDR3 is CASRRTGGPLYYTF. DNA for the CDR3: TGTGCCAGCAGAAGGACAGGAGGGCCCTTATACTACACCTTC.

Only a few counts were recorded for this clone. V usage is TRBV18 and J usage is TRBJ2-2; possible D gene TRBD1, 5 bases. CDR3 length equals 15 residues. The germline V and J ends were trimmed by 2 bases and 2 bases, with 9 bases remaining between them. Germline loops: CDR1 KGHSH, CDR2 LQKENI. The CDR3 bases are TGTGCCAGCTCACCAGCAGGGTCCAACACCGGGGAGCTGTTTTTT. This codes for CASSPAGSNTGELFF.

The gene calls are TRBV19 and TRBJ2-1; 13 bases are a match to TRBD2. Germline V gene lookup returns CDR1 LNHDA and CDR2 SQIVND (reference sequence). The length of the CDR3 is 19 residues. V was pared by 0 bases and J by 2 bases, with 7 bases of the junction left unmatched. The CDR3 DNA reads as TGTGCCAGTAGTATAGATCAACTAGCGGGGGGGAGCACCTACAATGAGCAGTTCTTC. It is translated as CASSIDQLAGGSTYNEQFF.

This clone was seen only a few times. The gene calls are TRBV13 and TRBJ1-2; 9 positions agree with TRBD1. Germline values: CDR1 PRHDT, CDR2 FYEKMQ (reference sequence). The CDR3 has 15 residues. Unmatched junction bases numbered 10, after V lost 4 bases and J lost 7 bases. As DNA, the CDR3 is TGTGCCAGCAGCTCTAGTGGACAGGGGTCGACTGGCTACACCTTC. It specifies CASSSSGQGSTGYTF. The full variable domain, in which reference TRBV13 and TRBJ1-2 provide the parts outside the CDR3, is AAGVIQSPRHLIKEKRETATLKCYPIPRHDTVYWYQQGPGQDPQFLISFYEKMQSDKGSIPDRFSAQQFSDYHSELNMSSLELGDSALYFCASSSSGQGSTGYTFGSGTRLTVV.

The chain combines TRBV30 with TRBJ2-1; D is possibly TRBD1 or TRBD2 (6 bases each). The ends were cut back, 4 bases at V and 5 bases at J, with 18 bases in the middle. CDR1 is GTSNPN, CDR2 SVGIG, per germline (reference sequence). The length of the CDR3 is 15 residues. CDR3 in amino acids: CAWILDRLGDNEQFF. Here the CDR3 DNA reads TGTGCCTGGATCCTGGACAGACTAGGAGACAATGAGCAGTTCTTC. Filled out from reference TRBV30 and TRBJ2-1, the complete variable domain reads SQTIHQWPATLVQPVGSPLSLECTVEGTSNPNLYWYRQAAGRGLQLLFYSVGIGQISSEVPQNLSASRPQDRQFILSSKKLLLSDSGFYLCAWILDRLGDNEQFFGPGTRLTVL.

The CDR3 coding sequence is TGTGCCAGCAGCCCGGGGGCCCTTCAAGAGACCCAGTACTTC. Translating gives CASSPGALQETQYF. V usage is TRBV7-2 and J usage is TRBJ2-5; possibly TRBD1 or TRBD2 for D (6 bases each). CDR1 and CDR2 (germline): SGHTA, FQGNSA. The V gene lost 5 bases and the J gene lost 2 bases, with 12 bases spanning the gap. The CDR3 loop spans 14 amino acids.

The rearrangement joins TRBV7-8 to TRBJ1-1; no reliable D call. The germline CDR1 and CDR2 sequences are SGHVS and FQNEAQ. CDR3 length: 15 amino acids. The V end was cut by 1 base, the J end by 0 bases, with 9 bases between. CDR3 residues: CASSLDHSMNTEAFF. CDR3 DNA: TGTGCCAGCAGCTTAGACCACAGCATGAACACTGAAGCTTTCTTT.

V is TRBV30 and J is TRBJ2-6, with D hard to call. V lost 0 bases, J lost 0 bases, and 6 bases lay in between. The CDR3 has 15 amino acids. Germline CDR1 reads GTSNPN; CDR2 reads SVGIG (reference sequence). The CDR3 is CAWSVDLSGANVLTF. The CDR3 DNA is TGTGCCTGGAGTGTTGATCTCTCTGGGGCCAACGTCCTGACTTTC.

This chain joins TRBV15 and TRBJ1-3; the D is unclear. CDR3 length equals 14 residues. The ends were cut back, 0 bases at V and 5 bases at J, with 8 bases in the middle. Germline V gives CDR1 LNHNV, CDR2 YYDKDF (reference sequence). Written as DNA, the CDR3 is TGTGCCACCAGCAGAGATCGCGGGAGAAACACCATATATTTT. Translating gives CATSRDRGRNTIYF.

The rearrangement uses TRBV2 and TRBJ1-5; the D is unclear. V shed 5 bases and J shed 7 bases, with 15 bases lying between them. Germline V CDR1 and CDR2: SNHLY, FYNNEI. The CDR3 runs 14 residues. The CDR3 coding sequence is TGTGCCAGCAGTTGGGGAGGTGGAGGGCAGCCCCAGCATTTT. It yields the protein CASSWGGGGQPQHF.

This chain joins TRBV7-2 and TRBJ2-1; 10 nucleotides match TRBD2. This CDR3 has 17 amino acids. The V gene end was trimmed by 5 bases and the J gene end by 7 bases; junction bases not matched to a gene: 14. The V gene's germline CDR1 is SGHTA and CDR2 FQGNSA. The DNA of the CDR3 is TGTGCCAGCAGCCCGCGGGGGCTAGCGGGGGCGGGGAATGAGCAGTTCTTC. Translation gives CASSPRGLAGAGNEQFF. Based on the CDR3 plus reference TRBV7-2 and TRBJ2-1, the full variable domain is GAGVSQSPSNKVTEKGKDVELRCDPISGHTALYWYRQSLGQGLEFLIYFQGNSAPDKSGLPSDRFSAERTGGSVSTLTIQRTQQEDSAVYLCASSPRGLAGAGNEQFFGPGTRLTVL.

J is TRBJ2-1 and V is TRBV7-9, with no clear D. The CDR3 extends over 13 amino acids. The V gene lost 1 base and the J gene lost 12 bases, with 13 bases spanning the gap. Germline loops: CDR1 SEHNR, CDR2 FQNEAQ (reference sequence). CDR3 loop: CASSLVLSGAQFF. The CDR3 DNA sequence: TGTGCCAGCAGCTTAGTTCTTTCCGGCGCGCAGTTCTTC.

The chain joins TRBV6-5 to TRBJ2-1; no clear D. CDR1 MNHEY and CDR2 SVGAGI come from the germline V gene. V was clipped by 5 bases and J by 6 bases, with 8 bases between them. CDR3 size: 12 residues. The CDR3 DNA reads TGTGCCAGCAGTAACTTTGGCAATGAGCAGTTCTTC. Translation: CASSNFGNEQFF.